Each of the 18 T cell receptor beta chains below was sequenced from the same sample in a study of cytomegalovirus exposure and HLA in healthy donors. Sequencing used immunoSEQ multiplex PCR; TCRdb keeps in-frame clones, though not all of them. The sample carries more than 120,000 clones, approximately 86% recorded once. Specimen: PBMCs. These receptors originate from a man aged 18 to 29 in good health and CMV-seropositive.

This chain joins TRBV5-4 and TRBJ2-7; D gene ambiguous. Trimming removed 0 bases from V and 5 bases from J, with 6 bases in between. CDR1 and CDR2 from the germline V gene are SGHNT and YYREEE (reference sequence). The CDR3 has 12 residues. The CDR3 is CASSLGSNEQYF. The CDR3 nucleotides are TGTGCCAGCAGCTTGGGCAGTAACGAGCAGTACTTC.

V is TRBV25-1 and J is TRBJ2-7, with 10 bases matching TRBD1. The germline V gene encodes CDR1 MGHDK and CDR2 SYGVNS. Trimming took 6 bases from V and 5 from J; bases not matched to a gene: 7. The CDR3 extends over 14 amino acids. The CDR3 sequence is CASREGQGFHEQYF. For the CDR3, the DNA is TGTGCCAGCAGGGAGGGACAGGGGTTTCACGAGCAGTACTTC.

The chain has TRBV28 and TRBJ2-6; 9 bases match TRBD1. The J segment lost 1 base and the V segment lost 7 bases, leaving 5 bases of the junction unmatched. This CDR3 has 16 amino acids. The germline gives CDR1 MDHEN, CDR2 SYDVKM. The CDR3 DNA reads TGTGCCAGCATCACAGGGGGCCTATCTGGGGCCAACGTCCTGACTTTC. Its translation is CASITGGLSGANVLTF. Variable domain in full (rest from reference TRBV28 and TRBJ2-6): DVKVTQSSRYLVKRTGEKVFLECVQDMDHENMFWYRQDPGLGLRLIYFSYDVKMKEKGDIPEGYSVSREKKERFSLILESASTNQTSMYLCASITGGLSGANVLTFGAGSRLTVL.

The chain has TRBV7-9 and TRBJ1-4; D is ambiguous. From germline, CDR1 is SEHNR and CDR2 FQNEAQ (reference sequence). The CDR3 length is 14 residues. The V end lost 2 bases, the J end lost 3 bases, and 7 bases lay between the germline ends. In DNA, the CDR3 is TGTGCCAGCAGCTTATCACAGTCTAATGAAAAACTGTTTTTT. Protein sequence: CASSLSQSNEKLFF.

V gene TRBV2 combines with J gene TRBJ1-6; tentatively, D is TRBD1 (5 bases). This CDR3 spans 14 amino acids. The ends were cut back, 11 bases at V and 6 bases at J, with 17 bases in the middle. The germline CDR1 and CDR2 sequences are SNHLY and FYNNEI. The chain's CDR3 is CACRAGGGNSPLHF. In DNA form, the CDR3 reads TGTGCCTGCCGGGCGGGGGGTGGTAATTCACCCCTCCACTTT. The entire variable domain, with the rest obtained from reference TRBV2 and TRBJ1-6, is as follows: EPEVTQTPSHQVTQMGQEVILRCVPISNHLYFYWYRQILGQKVEFLVSFYNNEISEKSEIFDDQFSVERPDGSNFTLKIRSTKLEDSAMYFCACRAGGGNSPLHFGNGTRLTVT.

The chain links TRBV27 to TRBJ2-3, with a possible D match to TRBD2 (6 bases). V lost 5 bases and J lost 5, with 17 bases in between. The CDR3 is made up of 15 amino acids. CDR1 is MNHEY, CDR2 SMNVEV, per germline (reference sequence). The CDR3 spells CASSPRDPAGDTQYF. The CDR3 nucleotides are TGTGCCAGCAGTCCGCGGGACCCGGCGGGAGATACGCAGTATTTT.

The chain carries TRBV5-1 and TRBJ2-6; D may be TRBD2 (6 bases). The CDR3 has 14 amino acids. V lost 6 bases to trimming and J lost 3 bases, with 10 bases between them. The germline CDR1 and CDR2 sequences are SGHRS and YFSETQ. The DNA of the CDR3 is TGCGCCAGCAAGGAGGGGCTTGGGGCCAACGTCCTGACTTTC. Translating it yields CASKEGLGANVLTF.

The rearrangement joins TRBV30 to TRBJ2-3, with D possibly being TRBD1 (5 bases). The ends were cut back, 2 bases at V and 7 bases at J, with 16 bases in the middle. This CDR3 region has 14 residues. Germline V gene lookup returns CDR1 GTSNPN and CDR2 SVGIG (reference sequence). This CDR3 is CAWSQWGLRNTQYF. In DNA form, the CDR3 reads TGTGCCTGGAGTCAGTGGGGCCTCCGAAATACGCAGTATTTT.

This clone was seen only a few times. In nucleotides, the CDR3 is TGTGCCAGTAGTGCCCAAGGGACAGGGGAGCCCCAGCATTTT. Amino acids: CASSAQGTGEPQHF. The chain carries TRBV19 and TRBJ1-5; 10 positions match TRBD1. This CDR3 comprises 14 residues. Unmatched junction bases numbered 6, after V lost 5 bases and J lost 8 bases. Per the germline V gene, CDR1 is LNHDA and CDR2 is SQIVND (reference sequence). The whole variable domain, remainder taken from reference TRBV19 and TRBJ1-5, is DGGITQSPKYLFRKEGQNVTLSCEQNLNHDAMYWYRQDPGQGLRLIYYSQIVNDFQKGDIAEGYSVSREKKESFPLTVTSAQKNPTAFYLCASSAQGTGEPQHFGDGTRLSIL.

This clone was recorded a few times. The genes are TRBV28 and TRBJ1-5; TRBD1 matches 10 bases. Looked up from germline, CDR1 is MDHEN and CDR2 is SYDVKM. The CDR3 runs 15 residues. Trimming removed 6 bases from V and 2 bases from J; junction bases left unmatched: 4. In DNA, the CDR3 is TGTGCCAGCAGCCCGACAGGGGGCGGCAATCAGCCCCAGCATTTT. This encodes CASSPTGGGNQPQHF.

V gene TRBV21-1 combines with J gene TRBJ1-1; the table's D call, TRBD1, has no DNA check behind it. TRBV21-1 is annotated as a pseudogene. This CDR3 is built from 15 residues. CDR3 DNA sequence: TGTGCCAGCAACCTACCCTCAGGGGAAGCGGCTGAAGCTTTCTTT. Encoded protein: CASNLPSGEAAEAFF.

J is TRBJ2-7 and V is TRBV11-2; 7 bases map to TRBD2. The CDR3 contains 14 residues. Germline V CDR1 and CDR2: SGHAT, FQNNGV. Trimming cost V 4 bases and J 4 bases; bases outside gene matches: 7. The CDR3 loop reads CASSSTSEPYEQYF. The CDR3 DNA reads as TGTGCCAGCAGCTCCACTAGCGAGCCTTACGAGCAGTACTTC.

The chain links TRBV9 to TRBJ2-2; TRBD1 might be the D (6 bases). V lost 0 bases and J 5 bases, leaving 11 bases between the germline ends. CDR3 size: 15 residues. CDR1 SGDLS and CDR2 YYNGEE come from the germline V gene. The CDR3: CASSVDRENTGELFF. In nucleotides, the CDR3 is TGTGCCAGCAGCGTAGACAGGGAAAATACCGGGGAGCTGTTTTTT.

The V and J genes are TRBV5-6 and TRBJ2-3; 9 bases map to TRBD2. V was pared by 0 bases and J by 3 bases, with 2 bases of the junction left unmatched. The CDR3 is made up of 15 amino acids. Germline CDR1 is SGHDT and CDR2 is YYEEEE. The DNA of the CDR3 is TGTGCCAGCAGCTTGGGCGGGGGGGCAACAGATACGCAGTATTTT. Its protein product is CASSLGGGATDTQYF.

This chain links TRBV30 with TRBJ1-2, with 9 nucleotides matching TRBD1. The CDR3 is made up of 14 amino acids. The V segment lost 0 bases and the J segment 6 bases; nucleotides outside the gene matches: 5. Germline CDR1 is GTSNPN and CDR2 is SVGIG (reference sequence). As DNA, the CDR3 is TGTGCCTGGAGTGTCCGGGACAGGGTAAATGGCTACACCTTC. Its translation is CAWSVRDRVNGYTF.

This chain connects TRBV6-6 to TRBJ2-3; TRBD2 matches 13 bases. The V segment lost 4 bases and the J segment 5 bases; nucleotides outside the gene matches: 6. CDR3 length: 16 residues. Per the germline V gene, CDR1 is MNHNY and CDR2 is SVGAGI (reference sequence). CDR3 residues: CASSFLLAGGQDTQYF. Written as DNA, the CDR3 is TGTGCCAGCAGTTTCCTACTAGCGGGAGGGCAAGATACGCAGTATTTT.

The chain recombines TRBV29-1 with TRBJ1-2; D unresolved. Trimming took 5 bases from V and 8 from J, leaving 12 bases between them. The germline V gene encodes CDR1 SQVTM and CDR2 ANQGSEA. CDR3 size: 11 residues. The chain's CDR3 is CSVPTPGGYTF. The CDR3 nucleotides read TGCAGCGTTCCTACCCCGGGAGGCTACACCTTC.

This clone was observed once. V usage is TRBV6-5 and J usage is TRBJ1-2; D may be TRBD1 (5 bases). The CDR3 is made up of 13 amino acids. With 2 bases removed from V and 6 bases from J, the gap between germline ends came to 10 bases. Germline loops: CDR1 MNHEY, CDR2 SVGAGI. The DNA for the CDR3 is TGTGCCAGCAGTTACGGGGCTCGGGATGGCTACACCTTC. Translated, it gives CASSYGARDGYTF.